A selection of T cell receptor beta chains follows, all from one sample in a study of T cell responses to AZD1222 COVID-19 vaccine. This table comes from immunoSEQ multiplex PCR, and its TCRdb copy is limited to in-frame clones, with some not included. The sample has about 79,000 clones, 80% seen once. The input for sequencing was peripheral blood, taken on day 0 of AZD1222 vaccination. The receptors stem from an adult in good health. Each CDR3 is given with its conserved first and last residue. The D gene is left open where the match is weak. Size is stated for part of the rows, as once, few or many counts, or as a class when the clone is expanded.

v_gene	d_gene	abundance	len	j_gene	CDR3nt	CDR3aa
TRBV27	-	-	14	TRBJ1-2	TGTGCCAGCAGTTTCCGGATGGGGACCAATGGCTACACCTTC	CASSFRMGTNGYTF
TRBV2	-	-	13	TRBJ1-2	TGTGCCAGCAGTGAAAGTGGGACCTATGGCTACACCTTC	CASSESGTYGYTF
TRBV12-3/TRBV12-4	-	-	13	TRBJ1-5	TGTGCCAGCAGTTTTGAGGGAAATCAGCCCCAGCATTTT	CASSFEGNQPQHF
TRBV5-4	-	-	13	TRBJ2-5	TGTGCCAGCAGTCCAGACTGGGGGGAGACCCAGTACTTC	CASSPDWGETQYF
TRBV30	-	-	14	TRBJ2-2	TGTGCCTGGAGTAAGGACTATAACACCGGGGAGCTGTTTTTT	CAWSKDYNTGELFF
TRBV7-8	-	-	14	TRBJ2-7	TGTGCCAGCAGCTCCAGTGCAGGTAGCGGCGAGCAGTACTTC	CASSSSAGSGEQYF
TRBV2	TRBD1	-	16	TRBJ2-6	TGTGCCAGCAGTGGACCATACAGGGGACACCCTTTCGTCCTGACTTTC	CASSGPYRGHPFVLTF
TRBV28	TRBD2	-	18	TRBJ2-1	TGTGCCAGCAGATTACCGACTAGCGGGGACAGCTCCTACAATGAGCAGTTCTTC	CASRLPTSGDSSYNEQFF
TRBV30	-	-	14	TRBJ2-1	TGTGCCTGGAGTCCGGGACTGTTATACAATGAGCAGTTCTTC	CAWSPGLLYNEQFF
TRBV28	TRBD1	-	15	TRBJ2-3	TGTGCCAGCAGCCCCCAGACAGGGCACACAGATACGCAGTATTTT	CASSPQTGHTDTQYF
TRBV11-2	-	-	16	TRBJ1-4	TGTGCCAGCAGCTTGGAAGGGACTGCAACTAATGAAAAACTGTTTTTT	CASSLEGTATNEKLFF
TRBV2	-	-	19	TRBJ1-5	TGTGCCAGCAGTGAAAGACCCACCCACACTCGGGGTTCCAATCAGCCCCAGCATTTT	CASSERPTHTRGSNQPQHF
TRBV29-1	-	once	15	TRBJ1-1	TGCAGCGTTGATATGGGTTTTGGACAAGCGGCCGAAGCTTTCTTT	CSVDMGFGQAAEAFF
TRBV4-2	-	-	15	TRBJ1-1	TGTGCCAGCAGCCAAGGGGGCGGGATGAACACTGAAGCTTTCTTT	CASSQGGGMNTEAFF
TRBV7-2	-	-	13	TRBJ1-6	TGTGCCAGCAGCTTAGAAGGGTCGTCACCCCTCCACTTT	CASSLEGSSPLHF
TRBV28	TRBD1	-	15	TRBJ1-5	TGTGCCAGCAGTTTAGGACAGGGGAACAATCAGCCCCAGCATTTT	CASSLGQGNNQPQHF
TRBV3-1/TRBV3-2	-	-	18	TRBJ2-1	TGTGCCAGCAGCCAAGGTAGCAGGAGGGGTAGCTCCTACAATGAGCAGTTCTTC	CASSQGSRRGSSYNEQFF
TRBV23-1	-	-	16	TRBJ1-4	TGCGCCAGCAGTCCCAATAGGGGGAGATCAGGTGAAAAACTGTTTTTT	CASSPNRGRSGEKLFF
TRBV29-1	-	-	13	TRBJ2-2	TGCAGCGTTAAATACGGTTACACCGGGGAGCTGTTTTTT	CSVKYGYTGELFF
TRBV10-3	-	many	13	TRBJ2-7	TGTGCCATCAGTGAGGACCGACAGGCCGAGCAGTACTTC	CAISEDRQAEQYF
TRBV5-6	-	-	14	TRBJ1-5	TGTGCCAGCAGCGGTGGATTAAGCAATCAGCCCCAGCATTTT	CASSGGLSNQPQHF
TRBV5-5	-	few	15	TRBJ2-5	TGTGCCAGCAGCTCGTCGTACGGGATGGGGGAGACCCAGTACTTC	CASSSSYGMGETQYF
TRBV19	-	-	15	TRBJ2-5	TGTGCCAGTAGTATTAGCCAGGGTGAAAAGAAGACCCAGTACTTC	CASSISQGEKKTQYF
TRBV20-1	-	-	14	TRBJ1-5	TGCAGTGCTAGTGGACAGAGCAACAATCAGCCCCAGCATTTT	CSASGQSNNQPQHF
TRBV5-1	TRBD2	-	15	TRBJ2-2	TGCGCCAGCAGCTTGACTAGCGGGCGGACCGGGGAGCTGTTTTTT	CASSLTSGRTGELFF
TRBV6-5	TRBD1	once	15	TRBJ2-2	TGTGCCAGTTCAGGGACAGGGTCTACGCCCGGGGAGCTGTTTTTT	CASSGTGSTPGELFF
TRBV3-1/TRBV3-2	TRBD1	-	16	TRBJ1-1	TGTGCCAGCAGTCCTGTTGGACAGGGGCCCGGGACAGAAGCTTTCTTT	CASSPVGQGPGTEAFF
TRBV5-1	TRBD1	once	13	TRBJ1-2	TGCGCCAGCAGCTTATCGACAGGGCAAGGCTACACCTTC	CASSLSTGQGYTF
TRBV5-4	-	-	14	TRBJ2-3	TGTGCCAGCAGCTTGGGGGCTGACGATGATACGCAGTATTTT	CASSLGADDDTQYF
TRBV13	-	-	13	TRBJ1-3	TGTGCCAGCAGGCTCAGGGGCAGAAACACCATATATTTT	CASRLRGRNTIYF
TRBV2	-	-	14	TRBJ2-5	TGTGCCAGCAAGTGGACGGGCGGTCAAGAGACCCAGTACTTC	CASKWTGGQETQYF
TRBV5-1	-	once	14	TRBJ2-7	TGCGCCAGCAGCTTGGGGACAACCTTTTACGAGCAGTACTTC	CASSLGTTFYEQYF
TRBV12-3/TRBV12-4	TRBD2	-	13	TRBJ2-7	TGTGCCAGCAGTCGACTAGCGGGAGACGAGCAGTACTTC	CASSRLAGDEQYF
TRBV6-5	-	-	14	TRBJ1-6	TGTGCCAGCGGAGCGGCACGACGGAATTCACCCCTCCACTTT	CASGAARRNSPLHF
TRBV2	-	-	13	TRBJ1-2	TGTGCCAGCAGGAGGGATTCGAACTATGGCTACACCTTC	CASRRDSNYGYTF